This entry lists 6 T cell receptor beta chains sequenced from one sample in a study of T cell responses to AZD1222 COVID-19 vaccine. Sequencing used immunoSEQ multiplex PCR; TCRdb keeps in-frame clones, though not all of them. The sample gives 200,000 to 250,000 clones, about 92% of which show up once; more than 0.8% is in the top ten. Sequenced here: peripheral blood, sampled on day 0 of MenACWY control vaccination. All receptors come from an adult in good health.

This chain joins TRBV4-1 and TRBJ1-3; weak D call: TRBD1 (5 bases). From germline, CDR1 is MGHRA and CDR2 YSYEKL. The ends were cut back, 0 bases at V and 4 bases at J, with 13 bases in the middle. There are 16 residues in the CDR3. The CDR3 reads CASSQEEGRAGNTIYF. The CDR3 region has the DNA TGCGCCAGCAGCCAAGAAGAGGGGAGGGCGGGAAACACCATATATTTT.

The chain employs TRBV3-1 (or the pseudogene TRBV3-2) and TRBJ1-2; a weak D match, TRBD1 (5 bases). The V end was cut by 6 bases, the J end by 4 bases, with 12 bases between. Germline lookup yields CDR1 LGHDT and CDR2 YNNKEL (reference sequence). The CDR3 spans 13 residues. CDR3 sequence reads: CASSRGLGYGYTF. The CDR3 DNA reads as TGTGCCAGCAGTAGGGGCTTGGGCTATGGCTACACCTTC.

The V and J genes are TRBV14 and TRBJ1-3; D is uncertain. Per germline, CDR1 SGHDN and CDR2 FVKESK. V lost 5 bases to trimming and J lost 4 bases, with 12 bases between them. The CDR3 contains 14 residues. The CDR3, as DNA: TGTGCCAGCAGCAAGGGTGGCATCGGAAACACCATATATTTT. Protein product: CASSKGGIGNTIYF.

V gene TRBV12-3 or TRBV12-4 combines with J gene TRBJ1-2; D is unclear. Trimming stripped 9 bases from V and 5 bases from J, with 16 bases between. The CDR3 has 13 amino acids. This chain's CDR3 is CASQLAGWYGYTF. The CDR3 DNA sequence: TGTGCCAGTCAACTCGCGGGGTGGTATGGCTACACCTTC.

The chain links TRBV7-9 to TRBJ1-4, with D unresolved. The CDR3 runs to 15 residues. CDR1 and CDR2 (germline): SEHNR, FQNEAQ (reference sequence). Trimming stripped 5 bases from V and 0 bases from J, with 10 bases between. The CDR3 region is CASSAVRATNEKLFF. DNA of the CDR3: TGTGCCAGCAGCGCGGTACGAGCAACTAATGAAAAACTGTTTTTT.

The chain recombines TRBV3-1 (or the pseudogene TRBV3-2) with TRBJ1-1; D gene uncertain. Germline assignment: CDR1 LGHDT and CDR2 YNNKEL (reference sequence). V dropped 3 bases and J dropped 6 bases, with 11 bases sitting between them. This CDR3 region has 13 residues. The CDR3 protein is CASSQMLGPEAFF. The CDR3 coding sequence is TGTGCCAGCAGCCAGATGTTGGGCCCTGAAGCTTTCTTT.